These 7 T cell receptor beta chains were sequenced from one sample in a study of metastatic and nonmetastatic thyroid tumors. Thyroid surgery had not been preceded by any treatment in any patient. TCRdb redid the clone calls on the PCR reads using MiXCR. The sample holds about 28,000 clones, 15% to 20% seen once. Sequencing was performed on blood. The receptors originated from a female donor with papillary thyroid cancer or a benign thyroid nodule (not recorded which). Some clones in this sample may be carry-over from other donors' samples.

This chain links TRBV20-1 with TRBJ2-5, with D unresolved. From germline, CDR1 is DFQATT and CDR2 SNEGSKA (reference sequence). With 4 bases removed from V and 5 bases from J, the gap between germline ends came to 17 bases. The CDR3 extends over 14 amino acids. The CDR3 DNA reads as TGCAGTGCTAAAGATCGAAGTTCCGGGGAGACCCAGTACTTC. This sequence encodes CSAKDRSSGETQYF.

The CDR3 sequence: CASRDRGQNSPLHF. In nucleotides, the CDR3 is TGTGCCAGCAGGGACAGGGGGCAGAATTCACCCCTCCACTTT. The chain has TRBV2 and TRBJ1-6; 11 positions agree with TRBD1. CDR3 length: 14 amino acids. CDR1 is SNHLY, CDR2 FYNNEI, per germline. Trimming took 6 bases from V and 7 from J; bases not matched to a gene: 2. The entire variable domain, with the rest obtained from reference TRBV2 and TRBJ1-6, is as follows: EPEVTQTPSHQVTQMGQEVILRCVPISNHLYFYWYRQILGQKVEFLVSFYNNEISEKSEIFDDQFSVERPDGSNFTLKIRSTKLEDSAMYFCASRDRGQNSPLHFGNGTRLTVT.

By proportion, this clone is medium-sized. The chain is built from TRBV28 and TRBJ2-1; 11 bases fit TRBD2. The junction had 10 bases not matched to a gene; V was cut back by 5 bases and J by 1 base. Germline-derived CDR1 and CDR2 are MDHEN and SYDVKM. There are 18 residues in the CDR3. The chain's CDR3 is CASSGFVSSGRSYNEQFF. CDR3 bases: TGTGCCAGCAGTGGGTTCGTATCTAGCGGGAGGTCCTACAATGAGCAGTTCTTC.

This clone was found many times. The CDR3 spells CASSERLAGSRETQYF. For the CDR3, the DNA is TGTGCCAGCAGTGAGAGACTAGCGGGATCCAGAGAGACCCAGTACTTC. This chain joins TRBV2 and TRBJ2-5, with 11 bases lining up with TRBD2. Germline V lookup: CDR1 SNHLY, CDR2 FYNNEI. The CDR3 is made up of 16 amino acids. V gave up 3 bases and J gave up 4 bases; unmatched junction bases: 7.

The V gene is TRBV28, the J gene TRBJ1-5; the D is unclear. CDR1 is MDHEN, CDR2 SYDVKM, per germline. The CDR3 spans 11 residues. V lost 6 bases, J lost 4 bases, and 4 bases lay in between. The CDR3 sequence is CASSDNQPQHF. The CDR3 DNA follows: TGTGCCAGCAGCGATAATCAGCCCCAGCATTTT. Drawing the rest from reference TRBV28 and TRBJ1-5, the complete variable domain is DVKVTQSSRYLVKRTGEKVFLECVQDMDHENMFWYRQDPGLGLRLIYFSYDVKMKEKGDIPEGYSVSREKKERFSLILESASTNQTSMYLCASSDNQPQHFGDGTRLSIL.

At least ten counts were recorded for this clone. This sequence joins TRBV18 and TRBJ2-7, with D possibly being TRBD1 (6 bases). The CDR3 length is 14 residues. CDR1 KGHSH and CDR2 LQKENI come from the germline V gene. Trimming took off 7 bases at V and 5 bases at J, with 18 bases between the two ends. The CDR3 DNA is TGTGCCAGCTTTCGCGGGTTAGGGGGTAACGAGCAGTACTTC. It specifies CASFRGLGGNEQYF.

This clone occurred once. Since no conserved phenylalanine or tryptophan closes the CDR3, a read error is the likely cause. The chain has TRBV9 and TRBJ2-5; D not certain. Germline lookup yields CDR1 SGDLS and CDR2 YYNGEE. V lost 1 base and J 8 bases, leaving 18 bases between the germline ends. The CDR3 extends over 15 amino acids. DNA of the CDR3: TGTGCCAGCAGCGTAATGCCCGTGAGAGGAGATACCCAGTACATC. It encodes CASSVMPVRGDTQYI.